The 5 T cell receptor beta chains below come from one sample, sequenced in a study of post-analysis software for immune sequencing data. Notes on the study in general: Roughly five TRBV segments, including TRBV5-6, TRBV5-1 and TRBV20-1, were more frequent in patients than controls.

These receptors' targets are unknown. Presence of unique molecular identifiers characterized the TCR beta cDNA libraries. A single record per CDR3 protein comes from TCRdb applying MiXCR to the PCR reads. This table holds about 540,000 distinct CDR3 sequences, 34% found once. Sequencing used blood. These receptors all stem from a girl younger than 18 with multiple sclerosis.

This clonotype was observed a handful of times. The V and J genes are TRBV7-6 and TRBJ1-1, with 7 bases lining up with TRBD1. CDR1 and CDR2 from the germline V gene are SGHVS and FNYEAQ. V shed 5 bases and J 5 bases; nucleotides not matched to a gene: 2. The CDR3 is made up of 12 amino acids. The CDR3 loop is CASSTGDTEAFF. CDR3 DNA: TGTGCCAGCAGCACAGGGGATACTGAAGCTTTCTTT.

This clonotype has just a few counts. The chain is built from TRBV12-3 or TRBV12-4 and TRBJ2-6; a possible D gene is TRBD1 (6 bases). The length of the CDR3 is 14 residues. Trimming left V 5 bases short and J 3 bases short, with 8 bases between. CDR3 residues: CASSTGNGANVLTF. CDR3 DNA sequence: TGTGCCAGCAGTACAGGGAATGGGGCCAACGTCCTGACTTTC.

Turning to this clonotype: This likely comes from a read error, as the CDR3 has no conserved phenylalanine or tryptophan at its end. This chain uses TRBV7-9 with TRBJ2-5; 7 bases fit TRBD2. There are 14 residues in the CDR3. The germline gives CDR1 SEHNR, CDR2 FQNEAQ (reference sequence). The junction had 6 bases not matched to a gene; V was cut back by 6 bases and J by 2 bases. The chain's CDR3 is CASSDASGQETQYC. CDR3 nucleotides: TGTGCCAGCAGTGACGCTAGCGGACAAGAGACCCAGTACTGC.

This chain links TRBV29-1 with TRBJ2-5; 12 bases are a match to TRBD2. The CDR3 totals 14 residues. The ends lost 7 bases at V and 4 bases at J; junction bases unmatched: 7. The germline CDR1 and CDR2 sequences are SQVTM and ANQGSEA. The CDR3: CSANGLAGRETQYF. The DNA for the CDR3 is TGCAGCGCCAACGGACTAGCGGGGAGAGAGACCCAGTACTTC.

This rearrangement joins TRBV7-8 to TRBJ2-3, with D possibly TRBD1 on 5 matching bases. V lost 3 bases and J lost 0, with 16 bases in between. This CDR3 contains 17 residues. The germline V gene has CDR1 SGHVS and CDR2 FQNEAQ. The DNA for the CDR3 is TGTGCCAGCAGCTTCACCGCAGGGCTACCTAGCACAGATACGCAGTATTTT. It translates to CASSFTAGLPSTDTQYF. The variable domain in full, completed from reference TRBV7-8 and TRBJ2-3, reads GAGVSQSPRYKVAKRGQDVALRCDPISGHVSLFWYQQALGQGPEFLTYFQNEAQLDKSGLPSDRFFAERPEGSVSTLKIQRTQQEDSAVYLCASSFTAGLPSTDTQYFGPGTRLTVL.